These 17 T cell receptor beta chains share one sample of origin, sequenced in a study of blood T cell repertoires in COVID-19. Generated by immunoSEQ multiplex PCR, the TCRdb table keeps only in-frame clones and is missing some. The sample consists of some 280,000 clones, around 85% of them appearing once. Sequencing was performed on peripheral blood. The source is a woman aged 45-65 years with active or convalescent COVID-19.

This clone was picked up a small number of times. The CDR3 DNA is TGTGCCTGGAGTGTTGGACAGAACACTGAAGCTTTCTTT. The encoded protein is CAWSVGQNTEAFF. This chain connects TRBV30 to TRBJ1-1; D may be TRBD1 (5 bases). The germline V and J ends were trimmed by 0 bases and 1 base, with 6 bases remaining between them. CDR1 and CDR2 from the germline V gene are GTSNPN and SVGIG (reference sequence). The CDR3 extends over 13 amino acids.

The chain combines TRBV9 with TRBJ2-5; D unresolved. Germline lookup yields CDR1 SGDLS and CDR2 YYNGEE. The V and J ends lost 2 bases and 0 bases respectively, with 8 bases between them. The length of the CDR3 is 14 residues. CDR3 region: CASSVEAHQETQYF. The CDR3 bases are TGTGCCAGCAGCGTCGAGGCTCACCAAGAGACCCAGTACTTC.

This chain connects TRBV27 to TRBJ1-5, with unresolved D. V dropped 2 bases and J dropped 0 bases, with 11 bases sitting between them. The CDR3 is made up of 16 amino acids. Looked up from germline, CDR1 is MNHEY and CDR2 is SMNVEV (reference sequence). The CDR3 DNA is TGTGCCAGCAGTTTAAGAGGAAGTTATAGCAATCAGCCCCAGCATTTT. It yields the protein CASSLRGSYSNQPQHF.

The chain is built from TRBV19 and TRBJ1-5, with TRBD1 identical over 9 bases. The CDR3 consists of 17 residues. J was trimmed by 0 bases and V by 5 bases; bases with no gene match: 8. Germline CDR1 is LNHDA and CDR2 is SQIVND (reference sequence). CDR3 sequence: CASSADRGANSNQPQHF. The CDR3 DNA follows: TGTGCCAGTAGTGCGGACAGGGGCGCGAATAGCAATCAGCCCCAGCATTTT.

In this sample, this clone turned up once. The V call is TRBV2, the J call TRBJ2-3; 8 bases are shared with TRBD2. Trimming removed 7 bases from V and 6 bases from J; junction bases left unmatched: 12. Germline-derived CDR1 and CDR2 are SNHLY and FYNNEI. The CDR3 runs 15 residues. CDR3 nucleotides: TGTGCCAGCACCGCCGAGGGCGGGAGGATGGATACGCAGTATTTT. This codes for CASTAEGGRMDTQYF. The whole variable domain, remainder taken from reference TRBV2 and TRBJ2-3, is EPEVTQTPSHQVTQMGQEVILRCVPISNHLYFYWYRQILGQKVEFLVSFYNNEISEKSEIFDDQFSVERPDGSNFTLKIRSTKLEDSAMYFCASTAEGGRMDTQYFGPGTRLTVL.

The CDR3: CASTPGMRTDTQYF. CDR3 sequence (DNA): TGTGCCAGCACCCCGGGAATGAGGACAGATACGCAGTATTTT. The chain links TRBV2 to TRBJ2-3; TRBD2 might be the D (5 bases). CDR1 is SNHLY, CDR2 FYNNEI, per germline. V was trimmed by 7 bases and J by 3 bases, leaving 14 bases between them. The CDR3 has 14 amino acids.

The genes are TRBV5-1 and TRBJ2-7; 10 nucleotides agree with TRBD1. CDR1 is SGHRS, CDR2 YFSETQ, per germline. The junction had 3 bases not matched to a gene; V was cut back by 0 bases and J by 3 bases. This CDR3 contains 15 residues. CDR3: CASSLADRGFYEQYF. The CDR3 DNA follows: TGCGCCAGCAGCTTGGCGGACAGGGGGTTCTACGAGCAGTACTTC.

The V call is TRBV18, the J call TRBJ1-1; perhaps TRBD1 as D (5 bases). The CDR3 loop spans 15 amino acids. V was shortened by 2 bases and J by 6 bases, with 16 bases between the two germline ends. Per germline, CDR1 KGHSH and CDR2 LQKENI. The CDR3 nucleotides are TGTGCCAGCTCACCAAATAGGGGCCAGAGCGCTGAAGCTTTCTTT. Translated, it gives CASSPNRGQSAEAFF. Supplemented by reference TRBV18 and TRBJ1-1, the full variable domain reads NAGVMQNPRHLVRRRGQEARLRCSPMKGHSHVYWYRQLPEEGLKFMVYLQKENIIDESGMPKERFSAEFPKEGPSILRIQQVVRGDSAAYFCASSPNRGQSAEAFFGQGTRLTVV.

The V gene is TRBV9, the J gene TRBJ1-1; weak D call: TRBD1 (5 bases). The V gene lost 0 bases and the J gene lost 4 bases, with 19 bases spanning the gap. This CDR3 spans 17 amino acids. Germline V gene data show CDR1 as SGDLS and CDR2 as YYNGEE. The CDR3, as DNA: TGTGCCAGCAGCGTAGTTTCGGGAGGGCAGGGCGGCACTGAAGCTTTCTTT. Translating it yields CASSVVSGGQGGTEAFF.

The J gene is TRBJ1-2, the V gene TRBV5-8; 8 bases fit TRBD1. Germline lookup yields CDR1 SGHTS and CDR2 YDEGEE. The V and J ends lost 4 bases and 4 bases, in that order; junction bases with no gene match: 18. The CDR3 consists of 18 residues. The CDR3 here is CASSLVRGTGILSYGYTF. The CDR3, as DNA: TGTGCCAGCAGCCTCGTTAGAGGGACAGGCATTTTAAGCTATGGCTACACCTTC.

The chain links TRBV3-1 (or the pseudogene TRBV3-2) to TRBJ2-1; 11 positions agree with TRBD2. V lost 0 bases and J lost 6; bases outside the gene matches: 4. The CDR3 spans 16 residues. Germline-derived CDR1 and CDR2 are LGHDT and YNNKEL (reference sequence). The CDR3 is CASSQDALAGVNEQFF. CDR3 nucleotides: TGTGCCAGCAGCCAAGATGCACTAGCGGGAGTCAATGAGCAGTTCTTC.

The chain links TRBV27 to TRBJ2-4; D not resolved. CDR3 length equals 13 residues. V was pared by 3 bases and J by 7 bases, with 10 bases between. Looked up from germline, CDR1 is MNHEY and CDR2 is SMNVEV (reference sequence). CDR3 in amino acids: CASSFSPRNIQYF. CDR3 bases: TGTGCCAGCAGTTTTTCCCCTCGGAACATTCAGTACTTC.

In DNA, the CDR3 is TGTGCCAGCAGCCTGACTAGCGGGAGGAGGAACGAGCAGTACTTC. This codes for CASSLTSGRRNEQYF. The chain recombines TRBV7-8 with TRBJ2-7; 13 bases line up with TRBD2. With 5 bases clipped from V and 5 bases from J, the junction kept 6 bases outside the gene matches. The germline V gene has CDR1 SGHVS and CDR2 FQNEAQ. This CDR3 region has 15 residues.

V and J are TRBV27 and TRBJ1-1; D remains unclear. With 6 bases removed from V and 5 bases from J, the gap between germline ends came to 7 bases. Germline-derived CDR1 and CDR2 are MNHEY and SMNVEV (reference sequence). The CDR3 sequence is 11 residues long. CDR3 protein: CASRRGTEAFF. In DNA form, the CDR3 reads TGTGCCAGCAGGCGAGGGACTGAAGCTTTCTTT.

A single count supports this clone. The chain couples TRBV5-1 to TRBJ1-1, with D unresolved. Trimming cost V 0 bases and J 6 bases, with 6 bases left between them. Germline CDR1 SGHRS, CDR2 YFSETQ. This CDR3 has 12 residues. The CDR3 here is CASSLGQAEAFF. For the CDR3, the DNA is TGCGCCAGCAGCTTGGGTCAGGCTGAAGCTTTCTTT.

The chain joins TRBV19 to TRBJ1-1; maybe TRBD1 (6 bases). Germline values: CDR1 LNHDA, CDR2 SQIVND (reference sequence). V lost 3 bases and J lost 5, with 19 bases in between. The CDR3 totals 16 residues. CDR3 sequence: CASSMGGGIWYTEAFF. The DNA of the CDR3 is TGTGCCAGTAGTATGGGAGGGGGGATCTGGTATACTGAAGCTTTCTTT.

This clone was counted once. The chain uses TRBV25-1 and TRBJ2-7; 13 bases match TRBD2. This CDR3 is built from 17 residues. Per the germline V gene, CDR1 is MGHDK and CDR2 is SYGVNS. The V and J ends lost 4 bases and 1 base, in that order; junction bases with no gene match: 7. The CDR3, as DNA: TGTGCCAGCAGTGTGGGACTAGCGGGGCAGGATTCCTACGAGCAGTACTTC. Translated, it gives CASSVGLAGQDSYEQYF.